The T cell receptor beta chain described here comes from a study of cytomegalovirus exposure and HLA in healthy donors. From germline, CDR1 is SGHRS and CDR2 YFSETQ. The V segment lost 0 bases and the J segment 7 bases; nucleotides outside the gene matches: 8. The CDR3 extends over 18 amino acids. Method: immunoSEQ multiplex PCR; TCRdb's copy keeps in-frame clones and lacks some. Among tens of thousands of clones listed, approximately 96% were seen once. Study outcomes and limitations: Testing in vitro showed three CMV-associated chains specific for CMV antigens. Per published reports, the classifier diagnosed cytomegalovirus status with high specificity and sensitivity.

About this clone itself: Its antigen remains unknown.

The TCR originated in a woman younger than 30 in good health and CMV-seronegative. The rearrangement joins TRBV5-1 to TRBJ2-1, with 15 nucleotides matching TRBD2. Specimen: PBMCs. The CDR3 region is CASSLEGSGTSGGNEQFF. CDR3 sequence (DNA): TGCGCCAGCAGCTTGGAAGGGTCGGGGACTAGCGGGGGGAATGAGCAGTTCTTC.